One and the same sample provided the 8 T cell receptor beta chains below, sequenced in a study of cytomegalovirus exposure and HLA in healthy donors. The PCR contained 60 Vbeta and 13 Jbeta primers. This table comes from immunoSEQ multiplex PCR, and its TCRdb copy is limited to in-frame clones, with some not included. The data hold roughly 170,000 clones, with 83% observed a single time. The source material was PBMCs. All receptors derive from a man aged 50-59 years in good health and CMV-seronegative.

The chain couples TRBV28 to TRBJ1-2, with 10 positions matching TRBD1. CDR3 length equals 16 residues. Looked up from germline, CDR1 is MDHEN and CDR2 is SYDVKM. V was clipped by 6 bases and J by 2 bases; unmatched bases: 9. CDR3 region: CASSLGGTGVNYGYTF. The CDR3 DNA sequence: TGTGCCAGCAGCCTGGGGGGGACAGGGGTGAACTATGGCTACACCTTC.

The genes are TRBV7-3 and TRBJ2-2; 8 nucleotides line up with TRBD1. Germline lookup yields CDR1 SGHTA and CDR2 FQGTGA. The CDR3 covers 16 residues. The J segment lost 1 base and the V segment lost 3 bases, leaving 4 bases of the junction unmatched. The CDR3 reads CASSFLGQGNTGELFF. CDR3 coding DNA: TGTGCCAGCAGCTTTCTAGGACAGGGGAACACCGGGGAGCTGTTTTTT.

This rearrangement joins TRBV11-2 to TRBJ2-7; 9 positions agree with TRBD1. Trimming cost V 5 bases and J 4 bases; bases outside gene matches: 12. The CDR3 covers 16 residues. The germline gives CDR1 SGHAT, CDR2 FQNNGV. Here the CDR3 reads CASSLTTQGAGYEQYF. CDR3 nucleotides: TGTGCCAGCAGCCTTACAACACAGGGGGCCGGGTACGAGCAGTACTTC.

This clone came up once. The J gene is TRBJ1-2, the V gene TRBV4-3; D not resolved. Trimming removed 0 bases from V and 2 bases from J, with 7 bases in between. The CDR3 is 14 residues long. Looked up from germline, CDR1 is LGHNA and CDR2 is YSLEER. The DNA of the CDR3 is TGCGCCAGCAGCCAAGACGTCAGGAACTATGGCTACACCTTC. Translation: CASSQDVRNYGYTF.

The gene calls are TRBV5-5 and TRBJ2-2; D remains unclear. The CDR3 runs to 15 residues. From germline, CDR1 is SGHKS and CDR2 YYEKEE (reference sequence). Trimming removed 3 bases from V and 2 bases from J, with 11 bases in between. The CDR3 here is CASSSRLVNTGELFF. The DNA of the CDR3 is TGTGCCAGCAGCTCGAGATTGGTAAACACCGGGGAGCTGTTTTTT.

The chain joins TRBV7-2 to TRBJ1-6; 8 positions match TRBD1. Unmatched junction bases numbered 5, after V lost 3 bases and J lost 1 base. The CDR3 spans 17 residues. Germline values: CDR1 SGHTA, CDR2 FQGNSA. The CDR3 region has the DNA TGTGCCAGCAGCTTGACAGGGGAGCGGTCCTATAATTCACCCCTCCACTTT. Protein product: CASSLTGERSYNSPLHF.

The rearrangement uses TRBV4-3 and TRBJ2-5; TRBD1 is a possible D gene (5 bases). There are 14 residues in the CDR3. With 1 base removed from V and 5 bases from J, the gap between germline ends came to 11 bases. The V gene's germline CDR1 is LGHNA and CDR2 YSLEER. The chain's CDR3 is CASSQGSGMETQYF. CDR3 nucleotides: TGCGCCAGCAGCCAAGGATCAGGGATGGAGACCCAGTACTTC.

This chain uses TRBV7-2 with TRBJ1-1; D is unresolved. V lost 5 bases and J 0 bases, leaving 7 bases between the germline ends. The CDR3 contains 13 residues. Germline V gives CDR1 SGHTA, CDR2 FQGNSA. Here the CDR3 reads CASSRTVNTEAFF. The CDR3 nucleotides are TGTGCCAGCAGCCGTACAGTGAACACTGAAGCTTTCTTT.